What follows describes a single T cell receptor beta chain. PCR was performed using 60 Vbeta and 13 Jbeta primers. Assay: immunoSEQ multiplex PCR; the TCRdb copy retains only in-frame clones and omits some. The repertoire holds roughly 200,000 clones, with roughly 70% as singletons. Healthy bone marrow donors made up the donor group. The record originates from a study of cytomegalovirus exposure and HLA in healthy donors. The receptor's source is a man in his forties in good health and CMV-seropositive. Specimen: PBMCs.

The DNA of the CDR3 is TGTGCCAGCAGACTAACAGGGTACTCCAAAAACATTCAGTACTTC. This gives the protein CASRLTGYSKNIQYF. The chain has TRBV28 and TRBJ2-4; D is perhaps TRBD1 (6 bases). Trimming stripped 6 bases from V and 2 bases from J, with 14 bases between. This CDR3 region has 15 residues. Per germline, CDR1 MDHEN and CDR2 SYDVKM. Full variable domain (outside the CDR3, taken from reference TRBV28 and TRBJ2-4): DVKVTQSSRYLVKRTGEKVFLECVQDMDHENMFWYRQDPGLGLRLIYFSYDVKMKEKGDIPEGYSVSREKKERFSLILESASTNQTSMYLCASRLTGYSKNIQYFGAGTRLSVL.